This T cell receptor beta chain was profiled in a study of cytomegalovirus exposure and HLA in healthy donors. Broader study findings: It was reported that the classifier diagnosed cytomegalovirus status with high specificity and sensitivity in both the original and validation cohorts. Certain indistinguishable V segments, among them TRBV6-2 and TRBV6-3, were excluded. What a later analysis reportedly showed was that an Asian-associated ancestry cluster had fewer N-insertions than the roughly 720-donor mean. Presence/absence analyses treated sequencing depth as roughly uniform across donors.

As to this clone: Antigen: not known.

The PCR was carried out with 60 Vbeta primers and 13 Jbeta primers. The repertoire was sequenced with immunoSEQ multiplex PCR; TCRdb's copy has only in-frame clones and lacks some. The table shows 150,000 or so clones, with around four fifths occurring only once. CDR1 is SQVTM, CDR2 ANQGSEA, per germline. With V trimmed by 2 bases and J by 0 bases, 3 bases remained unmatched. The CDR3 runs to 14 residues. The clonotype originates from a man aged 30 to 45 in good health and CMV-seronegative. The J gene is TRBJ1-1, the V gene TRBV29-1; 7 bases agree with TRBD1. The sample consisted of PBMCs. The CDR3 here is CSVERGPLNTEAFF. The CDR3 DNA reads TGCAGCGTTGAAAGGGGGCCCTTGAACACTGAAGCTTTCTTT.